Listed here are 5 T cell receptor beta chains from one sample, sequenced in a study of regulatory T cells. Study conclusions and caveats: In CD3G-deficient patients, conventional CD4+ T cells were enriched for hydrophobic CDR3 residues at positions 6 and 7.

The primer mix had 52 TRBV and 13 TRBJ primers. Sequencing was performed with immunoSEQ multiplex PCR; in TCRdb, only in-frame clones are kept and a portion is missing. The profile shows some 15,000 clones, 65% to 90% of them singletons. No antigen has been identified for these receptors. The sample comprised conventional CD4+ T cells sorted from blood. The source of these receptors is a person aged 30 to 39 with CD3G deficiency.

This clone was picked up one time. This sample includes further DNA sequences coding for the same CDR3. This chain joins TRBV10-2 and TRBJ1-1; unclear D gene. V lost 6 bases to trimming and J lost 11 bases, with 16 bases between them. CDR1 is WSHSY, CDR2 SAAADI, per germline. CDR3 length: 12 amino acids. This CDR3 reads CASSRKEGKAFF. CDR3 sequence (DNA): TGCGCCAGCAGCCGGAAAGAAGGGAAGGCTTTCTTT.

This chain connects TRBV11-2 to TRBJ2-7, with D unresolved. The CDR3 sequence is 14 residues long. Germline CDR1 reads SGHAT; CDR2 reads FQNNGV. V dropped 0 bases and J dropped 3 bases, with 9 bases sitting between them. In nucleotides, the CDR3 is TGTGCCAGCAGCTTAGATGGCCCTGACTACGAGCAGTACTTC. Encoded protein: CASSLDGPDYEQYF.

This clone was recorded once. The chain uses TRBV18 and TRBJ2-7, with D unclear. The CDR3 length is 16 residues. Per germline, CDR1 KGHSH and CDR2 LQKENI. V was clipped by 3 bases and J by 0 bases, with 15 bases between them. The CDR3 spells CASSPGSPQSSYEQYF. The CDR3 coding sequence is TGTGCCAGCTCACCGGGCAGTCCCCAGAGCTCCTACGAGCAGTACTTC.

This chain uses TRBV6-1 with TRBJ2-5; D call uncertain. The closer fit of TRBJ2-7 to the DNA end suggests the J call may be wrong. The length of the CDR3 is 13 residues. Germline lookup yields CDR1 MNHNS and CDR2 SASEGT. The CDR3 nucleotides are TGTGCCAGCAGTGGGCGGTGGAATGGCGAGCAGTACTTC. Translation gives CASSGRWNGEQYF.

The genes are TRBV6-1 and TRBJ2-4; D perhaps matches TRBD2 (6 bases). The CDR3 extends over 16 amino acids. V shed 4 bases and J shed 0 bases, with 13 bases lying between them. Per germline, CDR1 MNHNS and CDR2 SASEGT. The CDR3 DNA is TGTGCCAGCAGTGTCGGAGGGGTCCTAGCCAAAAACATTCAGTACTTC. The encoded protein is CASSVGGVLAKNIQYF.